Each of the 14 T cell receptor beta chains below was sequenced from the same sample in a study of blood T cell repertoires in COVID-19 (TCRdb year 2020). Library creation used the immunoSEQ multiplex PCR assay. TCRdb holds this immuneACCESS table with in-frame rearrangements only. Some clones are missing; in checked studies, unresolved V genes explain under half, and the rest has no known cause. For this sample the table gives 200,000 to 250,000 clones, of which 88% were detected only once. Together, the top ten hold around 15% of the sample. Input material: PBMCs or T cells enriched from blood (not recorded which). The receptors stem from a woman in her forties or fifties with acute COVID-19.

This sequence joins TRBV27 and TRBJ2-7, with TRBD2 matching over 7 bases. This CDR3 has 15 amino acids. Germline CDR1 and CDR2: MNHEY and SMNVEV (reference sequence). V lost 0 bases, J lost 9 bases, and 11 bases stayed unmatched. CDR3: CASSLSRDYGGVQYF. CDR3 bases: TGTGCCAGCAGTTTATCGAGGGACTATGGGGGAGTGCAGTACTTC.

The rearrangement joins TRBV19 to TRBJ2-2, with D perhaps matching TRBD2 (6 bases). The germline gives CDR1 LNHDA, CDR2 SQIVND (reference sequence). This CDR3 has 15 residues. Trimming pared 3 bases from V and 5 bases from J, leaving 13 bases between. The DNA for the CDR3 is TGTGCCAGTAGTATGACCAGGAGGGGTACCGGGGAGCTGTTTTTT. This codes for CASSMTRRGTGELFF. The variable domain in full, completed from reference TRBV19 and TRBJ2-2, reads DGGITQSPKYLFRKEGQNVTLSCEQNLNHDAMYWYRQDPGQGLRLIYYSQIVNDFQKGDIAEGYSVSREKKESFPLTVTSAQKNPTAFYLCASSMTRRGTGELFFGEGSRLTVL.

This chain connects TRBV29-1 to TRBJ1-2; weak D call: TRBD1 (5 bases). Trimming pared 2 bases from V and 7 bases from J, leaving 14 bases between. Per the germline V gene, CDR1 is SQVTM and CDR2 is ANQGSEA. This CDR3 spans 13 amino acids. The CDR3 is CSVEFPRGFGYTF. In DNA form, the CDR3 reads TGCAGCGTTGAATTCCCAAGGGGTTTTGGCTACACCTTC.

The rearrangement links TRBV29-1 to TRBJ2-5; a possible D gene is TRBD2 (5 bases). V dropped 2 bases and J dropped 5 bases, with 12 bases sitting between them. The germline gives CDR1 SQVTM, CDR2 ANQGSEA. This CDR3 is built from 13 residues. The DNA of the CDR3 is TGCAGCGTTGAACGAGGGAGCGGCGAGACCCAGTACTTC. Translating gives CSVERGSGETQYF.

By share, this clone ranks as medium-sized (0.01 to 0.1%). The rearrangement uses TRBV19 and TRBJ2-3, with D maybe TRBD2 (5 bases). Germline V lookup: CDR1 LNHDA, CDR2 SQIVND (reference sequence). This CDR3 has 14 amino acids. V was pared by 3 bases and J by 2 bases, with 9 bases between. The CDR3 DNA reads TGTGCCAGTAGTATTGGAGGAATCACAGATACGCAGTATTTT. Translation gives CASSIGGITDTQYF.

The V and J genes are TRBV6-5 and TRBJ2-1; 10 nucleotides align to TRBD1. The V segment lost 6 bases and the J segment 4 bases; nucleotides outside the gene matches: 3. The CDR3 runs 14 residues. Germline CDR1 reads MNHEY; CDR2 reads SVGAGI. The CDR3 nucleotides read TGTGCCAGCAGCCCGGGACAGGGGTACAATGAGCAGTTCTTC. It encodes CASSPGQGYNEQFF.

The chain is built from TRBV28 and TRBJ1-4, with 9 bases matching TRBD1. CDR3 length: 15 residues. After removal of 8 bases from V and 4 bases from J, the junction contained 8 bases not matched to a gene. Germline V gene lookup returns CDR1 MDHEN and CDR2 SYDVKM. Written as DNA, the CDR3 is TGTGCCAGCGGAAACAGGGGGCCCCGTAATGAAAAACTGTTTTTT. Translated: CASGNRGPRNEKLFF.

The table lists this clone with a count of one. V is TRBV28 and J is TRBJ2-1, with 9 bases lining up with TRBD2. Per germline, CDR1 MDHEN and CDR2 SYDVKM. The ends lost 5 bases at V and 8 bases at J; junction bases unmatched: 16. CDR3 length: 17 amino acids. The CDR3 here is CASSIRTSVRYFDEQFF. CDR3 nucleotide sequence: TGTGCCAGCAGTATTCGGACTAGCGTAAGGTATTTCGATGAGCAGTTCTTC.

V and J are TRBV4-1 and TRBJ1-5; a possible D gene is TRBD1 (5 bases). The CDR3 sequence is 16 residues long. V was pared by 1 base and J by 4 bases, with 14 bases between. Germline V gene sequence: CDR1 MGHRA, CDR2 YSYEKL. The CDR3 DNA sequence: TGCGCCAGCAGCCAAGGGTTGGGGCGGGGAAATCAGCCCCAGCATTTT. As protein: CASSQGLGRGNQPQHF.

The rearrangement links TRBV19 to TRBJ1-5, with D perhaps matching TRBD1 (6 bases). V was cut by 5 bases and J by 2 bases, with 16 bases left in between. The CDR3 is 16 amino acids. Germline V lookup: CDR1 LNHDA, CDR2 SQIVND (reference sequence). Here the CDR3 reads CASSGRGGVGNQPQHF. The CDR3 DNA is TGTGCCAGTAGTGGGAGGGGGGGCGTAGGCAATCAGCCCCAGCATTTT.

The rearrangement uses TRBV9 and TRBJ2-5; 9 positions match TRBD2. V shed 3 bases, J shed 3 bases, and the junction held 3 bases outside the gene matches. The CDR3 length is 14 residues. Per germline, CDR1 SGDLS and CDR2 YYNGEE. The DNA for the CDR3 is TGTGCCAGCAGCGCGACTAGCGGAGAAGAGACCCAGTACTTC. Protein: CASSATSGEETQYF.

The chain links TRBV28 to TRBJ2-7; the D gene is possibly TRBD1 (5 bases). Trimming shortened V by 2 bases and J by 2 bases, and 13 bases separated the two germline ends. The germline V gene encodes CDR1 MDHEN and CDR2 SYDVKM. There are 15 residues in the CDR3. The CDR3 bases are TGTGCCAGCAGTTTACATGGCAGGGCGACCTACGAGCAGTACTTC. This sequence encodes CASSLHGRATYEQYF.

V usage is TRBV11-2 and J usage is TRBJ2-7, with TRBD2 matching over 8 bases. The CDR3 totals 14 residues. J lost 5 bases, V lost 3 bases, and 6 bases had no gene match. Germline V gene data show CDR1 as SGHAT and CDR2 as FQNNGV. CDR3 region: CASSLGLGINEQYF. In DNA form, the CDR3 reads TGTGCCAGCAGCTTGGGACTAGGGATAAACGAGCAGTACTTC.

This clone came up once. The V call is TRBV19, the J call TRBJ2-7; maybe TRBD1 (6 bases). Trimming left V 6 bases short and J 0 bases short, with 12 bases between. Germline assignment: CDR1 LNHDA and CDR2 SQIVND (reference sequence). The CDR3 runs to 14 residues. The CDR3 bases are TGTGCCAGTAGGGCGGACAGAGGCTCCTACGAGCAGTACTTC. Translation: CASRADRGSYEQYF.